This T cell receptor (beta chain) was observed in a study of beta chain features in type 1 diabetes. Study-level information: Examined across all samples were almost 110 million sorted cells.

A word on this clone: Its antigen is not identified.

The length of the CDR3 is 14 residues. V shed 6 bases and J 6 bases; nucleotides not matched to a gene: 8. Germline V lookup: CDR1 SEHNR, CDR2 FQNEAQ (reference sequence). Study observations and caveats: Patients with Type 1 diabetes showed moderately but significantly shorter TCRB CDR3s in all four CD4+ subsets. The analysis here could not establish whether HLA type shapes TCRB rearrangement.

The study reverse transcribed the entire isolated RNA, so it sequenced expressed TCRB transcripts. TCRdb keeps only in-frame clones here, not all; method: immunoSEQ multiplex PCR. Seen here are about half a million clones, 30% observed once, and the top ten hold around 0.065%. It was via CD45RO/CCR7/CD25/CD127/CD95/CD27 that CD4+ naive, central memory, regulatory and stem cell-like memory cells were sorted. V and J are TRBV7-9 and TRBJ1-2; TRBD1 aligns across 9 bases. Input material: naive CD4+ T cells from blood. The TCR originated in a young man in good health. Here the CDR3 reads CASSFGQGRHGYTF. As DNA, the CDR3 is TGTGCCAGCAGTTTTGGACAGGGGAGGCATGGCTACACCTTC.